This T cell receptor beta chain comes out of a study of cytomegalovirus exposure and HLA in healthy donors. General study results and limits: In vitro data verified a few CMV-associated chains as specific for CMV antigens.

The V gene lost 5 bases and the J gene lost 7 bases, with 17 bases spanning the gap. CDR3 length: 14 residues. Germline V gene sequence: CDR1 MDHEN, CDR2 SYDVKM. In its sample, this clone was seen once. Its cognate antigen is unknown. PCR employed 60 Vbeta and 13 Jbeta primers. Measured with immunoSEQ multiplex PCR; TCRdb has only the in-frame clones, and not every one. The sample lists about 150,000 clones, more than 60% occurring once. J is TRBJ1-2 and V is TRBV28, with D possibly being TRBD1 (6 bases). This TCR came from a woman aged 40 to 50 in good health and CMV-seropositive. Sequenced sample: PBMCs. This CDR3 reads CASSLIQGVGGYTF. CDR3 sequence (DNA): TGTGCCAGCAGTCTTATACAGGGAGTAGGTGGCTACACCTTC.